This TCR beta chain stems from a study of T cells in Graves' hyperthyroidism and ophthalmopathy. Findings and caveats of the study: The majority of expanded thyroid clonotypes above 0.001 also appeared in blood. Ophthalmopathy and stable hyperthyroidism were told apart by a 13 V-J model.

This clonotype was seen ten or more times. Its antigen remains unidentified. With V trimmed by 4 bases and J by 4 bases, 4 bases remained unmatched. The germline CDR1 and CDR2 sequences are MGHRA and YSYEKL. This CDR3 region has 14 residues. RNA transcripts provided the source from which TCR beta CDR3 regions were amplified. First-round RT-PCR targeting the TCR CDR3 was performed with the HTBI primer set. A single record per CDR3 protein comes from TCRdb applying MiXCR to the multiplex PCR reads. This sample has about 350,000 distinct CDR3 sequences, with 19% found just once. The study enrolled patients aged 18 to 65 with newly diagnosed hyperthyroidism of under 2 months' duration.

V gene TRBV4-1 combines with J gene TRBJ2-7, with TRBD2 matching over 10 bases. This receptor was obtained from a woman between 18 and 29 years old with Graves' hyperthyroidism. The source material was blood. Written as DNA, the CDR3 is TGCGCCAGCAGCCGAACTAGCGGGGAGTACGAGCAGTACTTC. It encodes CASSRTSGEYEQYF.